Below, 7 T cell receptor beta chains from the same sample are listed, as sequenced in a study of beta chain features in type 1 diabetes. Expressed TCRB transcripts were sequenced because the entire RNA isolate underwent reverse transcription. Repertoires were generated with immunoSEQ multiplex PCR, while TCRdb's copy carries only in-frame clones and drops some. This sample yields 970,000 or so clones, of which roughly a sixth are seen a single time; around 0.02% belongs to the top ten. Material: naive CD4+ T cells from blood. The receptor set was obtained from a woman younger than 30 in good health.

This clone was detected only once. The chain's CDR3 is CASGRLADNTGELFF. The CDR3 coding sequence is TGTGCCAGCGGGAGACTAGCCGACAACACCGGGGAGCTGTTTTTT. This chain connects TRBV10-3 to TRBJ2-2; 7 nucleotides align to TRBD2. V shed 10 bases, J shed 2 bases, and the junction held 10 bases outside the gene matches. This CDR3 contains 15 residues. From germline, CDR1 is ENHRY and CDR2 SYGVKD.

As to this clone: Mismatch with germline at one junction end may stem from a read error. The sample has other DNA sequences that encode this CDR3 too. CDR3 sequence reads: CASSSYGANVLTF. The DNA for the CDR3 is TGTGCCAGCAGTAGTTATGGGGCCAACGTGCTGACTTTC. The rearrangement joins TRBV6-5 to TRBJ2-6, with a possible D match to TRBD1 (5 bases). CDR3 size: 13 residues. Germline assignment: CDR1 MNHEY and CDR2 SVGAGI.

This clone has more than one count but fewer than ten. V is TRBV13 and J is TRBJ2-2, with 14 bases lining up with TRBD2. The CDR3 runs 18 residues. Per the germline V gene, CDR1 is PRHDT and CDR2 is FYEKMQ (reference sequence). Trimming removed 4 bases from V and 4 bases from J; junction bases left unmatched: 8. The CDR3 DNA follows: TGTGCCAGCAGCTCGTCCGGGACTAGCGGGAGTTTCACCGGGGAGCTGTTTTTT. Amino acid sequence: CASSSSGTSGSFTGELFF. Variable domain in full (rest from reference TRBV13 and TRBJ2-2): AAGVIQSPRHLIKEKRETATLKCYPIPRHDTVYWYQQGPGQDPQFLISFYEKMQSDKGSIPDRFSAQQFSDYHSELNMSSLELGDSALYFCASSSSGTSGSFTGELFFGEGSRLTVL.

The chain recombines TRBV7-2 with TRBJ2-5; TRBD2 matches at 12 bases. V trimming: 6 bases; J trimming: 7 bases; junction bases outside the gene matches: 3. CDR3 length equals 13 residues. Germline loops: CDR1 SGHTA, CDR2 FQGNSA. CDR3 sequence: CASRELAGGTQYF. The DNA of the CDR3 is TGTGCCAGCAGGGAACTAGCGGGGGGGACCCAGTACTTC.

V gene TRBV11-2 combines with J gene TRBJ2-5; TRBD1 aligns across 10 bases. V gave up 8 bases and J gave up 5 bases; unmatched junction bases: 8. Germline assignment: CDR1 SGHAT and CDR2 FQNNGV. The CDR3 extends over 14 amino acids. CDR3 in DNA: TGTGCCAGCTCAAGGGGACAGGGGCTCGAGACCCAGTACTTC. Amino acid sequence: CASSRGQGLETQYF.

In this sample, this clone turned up a few times. Other DNA sequences from this sample encode an identical CDR3 as well. CDR3 nucleotides: TGCAGTGCTCGCATGAACACTGAAGCTTTCTTT. This codes for CSARMNTEAFF. The rearrangement joins TRBV20-1 to TRBJ1-1; D not certain. This CDR3 is 11 amino acids long. Germline CDR1 DFQATT, CDR2 SNEGSKA (reference sequence). Trimming left V 5 bases short and J 0 bases short, with 4 bases between.

This chain connects TRBV11-1 to TRBJ2-1, with D possibly matching TRBD1 (6 bases). Germline CDR1 and CDR2: SGHAT and FQDESV (reference sequence). This CDR3 has 16 amino acids. V was shortened by 1 base and J by 5 bases, with 15 bases between the two germline ends. CDR3 sequence reads: CASSLVGRGGHNEQFF. The CDR3 region has the DNA TGTGCCAGCAGCTTAGTCGGCAGGGGCGGCCACAATGAGCAGTTCTTC.